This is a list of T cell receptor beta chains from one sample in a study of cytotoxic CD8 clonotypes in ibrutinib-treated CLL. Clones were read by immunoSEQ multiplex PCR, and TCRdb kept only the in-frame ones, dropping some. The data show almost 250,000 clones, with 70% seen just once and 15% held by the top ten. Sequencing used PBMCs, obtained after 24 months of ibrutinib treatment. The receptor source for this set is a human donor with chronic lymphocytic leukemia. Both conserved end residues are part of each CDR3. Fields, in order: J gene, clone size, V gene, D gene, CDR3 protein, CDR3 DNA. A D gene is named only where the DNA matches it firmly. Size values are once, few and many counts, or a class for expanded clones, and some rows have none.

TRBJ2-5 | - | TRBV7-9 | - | CASSWETQYF | TGTGCCAGCAGCTGGGAGACCCAGTACTTC
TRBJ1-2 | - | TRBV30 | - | CAWRQGSGYTF | TGTGCCTGGAGACAGGGAAGTGGCTACACCTTC
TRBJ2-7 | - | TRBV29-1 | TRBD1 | CSVEGGQFYEQYF | TGCAGCGTTGAAGGGGGACAGTTCTACGAGCAGTACTTC
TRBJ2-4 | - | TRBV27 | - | CASSGGRNIQYF | TGTGCCAGCAGTGGGGGTCGGAACATTCAGTACTTC
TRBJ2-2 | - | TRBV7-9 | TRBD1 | CASSLGQGLNTGELFF | TGTGCCAGCAGCCTCGGACAGGGCCTAAACACCGGGGAGCTGTTTTTT
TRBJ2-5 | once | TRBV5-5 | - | CASSLVGGGEALETQYF | TGTGCCAGCAGCTTGGTCGGGGGCGGAGAGGCCCTAGAGACCCAGTACTTC
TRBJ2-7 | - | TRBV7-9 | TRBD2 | CASSPKGLASYEQYF | TGTGCCAGCAGCCCGAAGGGACTAGCGTCCTACGAGCAGTACTTC
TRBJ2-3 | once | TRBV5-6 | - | CASSSPQDGSWDTDTQYF | TGTGCCAGCAGCTCGCCGCAAGACGGGAGCTGGGACACAGATACGCAGTATTTT
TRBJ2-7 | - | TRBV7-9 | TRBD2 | CASSLLREGHEQYF | TGTGCCAGCAGCTTATTGCGGGAGGGCCACGAGCAGTACTTC
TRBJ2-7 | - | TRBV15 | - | CATSPQTGYEQYF | TGTGCCACCAGCCCGCAGACAGGCTACGAGCAGTACTTC
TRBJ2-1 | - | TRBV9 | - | CASSVVMGADNEQFF | TGTGCCAGCAGCGTAGTTATGGGGGCCGACAATGAGCAGTTCTTC
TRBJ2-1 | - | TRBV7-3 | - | CASSTGTPLYNEQFF | TGTGCCAGCAGCACCGGGACCCCCCTATACAATGAGCAGTTCTTC
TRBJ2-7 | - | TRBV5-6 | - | CASSLHGGQFSYEQYF | TGTGCCAGCAGCTTGCATGGCGGACAATTCTCCTACGAGCAGTACTTC
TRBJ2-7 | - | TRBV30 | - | CAWGVYEQYF | TGTGCCTGGGGGGTCTACGAGCAGTACTTC
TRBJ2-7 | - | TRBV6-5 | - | CASSYSRSYEQYF | TGTGCCAGCAGTTACTCTCGATCCTACGAGCAGTACTTC
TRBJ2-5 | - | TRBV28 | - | CASSLEETQYF | TGTGCCAGCAGTTTAGAAGAGACCCAGTACTTC
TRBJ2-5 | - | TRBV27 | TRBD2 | CASSLRASGFQETQYF | TGTGCCAGCAGTTTGAGGGCTAGCGGGTTCCAAGAGACCCAGTACTTC
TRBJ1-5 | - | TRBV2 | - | CASSESGVGQPQHF | TGTGCCAGCAGTGAATCTGGGGTTGGTCAGCCCCAGCATTTT
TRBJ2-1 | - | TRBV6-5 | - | CASTDAQSYNEQFF | TGTGCCAGCACTGACGCACAATCCTACAATGAGCAGTTCTTC
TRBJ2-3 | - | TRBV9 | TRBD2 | CASSRLAGGSADTQYF | TGTGCCAGCAGCAGACTAGCGGGAGGAAGCGCAGATACGCAGTATTTT
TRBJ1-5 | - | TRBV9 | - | CASSVDGTSDQPQHF | TGTGCCAGCAGCGTAGACGGGACCAGCGATCAGCCCCAGCATTTT
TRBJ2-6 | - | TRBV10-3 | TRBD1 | CAISRDRGPGANVLTF | TGTGCCATCAGCCGGGACAGGGGGCCTGGGGCCAACGTCCTGACTTTC
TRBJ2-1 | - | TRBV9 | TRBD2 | CASSAGLAVYNEQFF | TGTGCCAGCAGCGCCGGACTAGCGGTCTACAATGAGCAGTTCTTC
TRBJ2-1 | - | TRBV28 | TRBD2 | CASSRDTSGRGEQFF | TGTGCCAGCAGTCGAGATACTAGCGGGAGGGGTGAGCAGTTCTTC
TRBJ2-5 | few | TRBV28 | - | CASSLIPGETQYF | TGTGCCAGCAGTCTTATCCCTGGAGAGACCCAGTACTTC
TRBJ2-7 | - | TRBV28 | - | CASSLGLSYEQYF | TGTGCCAGCAGTTTAGGATTATCCTACGAGCAGTACTTC
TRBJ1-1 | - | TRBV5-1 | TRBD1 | CASSFGLTGGMNTEAFF | TGCGCCAGCAGCTTCGGGTTGACAGGGGGAATGAACACTGAAGCTTTCTTT
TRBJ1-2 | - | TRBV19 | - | CASSPTGSGGYTF | TGTGCCAGTAGTCCAACAGGGAGTGGCGGCTACACCTTC
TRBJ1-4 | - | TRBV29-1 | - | CSVEGYPGAEKLFF | TGCAGCGTTGAAGGATACCCGGGAGCCGAAAAACTGTTTTTT
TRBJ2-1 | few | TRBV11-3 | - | CASSDRLRNEQFF | TGTGCCAGCAGCGACAGGTTACGGAATGAGCAGTTCTTC
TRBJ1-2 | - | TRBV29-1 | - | CSVQGSNYGYTF | TGCAGCGTTCAAGGGTCCAACTATGGCTACACCTTC
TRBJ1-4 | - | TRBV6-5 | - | CASRNGDAKQLFF | TGTGCCAGCAGAAACGGGGACGCCAAACAACTGTTTTTT
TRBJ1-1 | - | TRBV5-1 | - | CASSLRPGAGVNTEAFF | TGCGCCAGCAGCTTGCGGCCCGGGGCGGGGGTAAACACTGAAGCTTTCTTT
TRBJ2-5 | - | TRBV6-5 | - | CASSYSGGAGKETQYF | TGTGCCAGCAGTTACTCAGGCGGGGCGGGAAAAGAGACCCAGTACTTC
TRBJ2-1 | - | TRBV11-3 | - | CASSLGPNEQFF | TGTGCCAGCAGCTTGGGCCCCAATGAGCAGTTCTTC
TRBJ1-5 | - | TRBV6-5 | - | CASSYGWGQPQHF | TGTGCCAGCAGTTATGGGTGGGGCCAGCCCCAGCATTTT
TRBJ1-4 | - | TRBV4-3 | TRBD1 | CASGRRTGANEKLFF | TGCGCCAGCGGACGCCGGACAGGAGCTAATGAAAAACTGTTTTTT